The rows below give T cell receptor beta chains drawn from one sample of a study of T cell clones after liver transplantation. TCRdb's table, derived via immunoSEQ multiplex PCR, lists solely in-frame clones and lacks some. The table records about 75,000 clones, approximately 81% of them present only once. The material sequenced was CD4+ T cells from blood, taken 48 months after liver transplant. All receptors come from a human patient who received a liver transplant. T cells may partly derive from the graft donor. Both conserved end residues are part of each CDR3. A D gene is named only where the DNA matches it firmly. The size entry is marked missing in some rows and otherwise reads once, few, many or a size class.

CDR3 length | J gene | clone size | V gene | D gene | CDR3 DNA | CDR3 protein
16 | TRBJ2-7 | NA | TRBV7-8 | TRBD2 | TGTGCCAGCAGCTTAGAGGCGGGACTAGCCGGTTACGAGCAGTACTTC | CASSLEAGLAGYEQYF
11 | TRBJ1-2 | NA | TRBV20-1 | NA | TGCAGTGCGACGTCGGGGTCGGGCTACACCTTC | CSATSGSGYTF
15 | TRBJ1-1 | NA | TRBV7-9 | NA | TGTGCCAGCAGCACAGGGACGGTGGAAAACACTGAAGCTTTCTTT | CASSTGTVENTEAFF
15 | TRBJ1-1 | NA | TRBV7-2 | NA | TGTGCCAGCAGCTTAGAAAAGGGCGGTTGGGCTGAAGCTTTCTTT | CASSLEKGGWAEAFF
16 | TRBJ2-7 | NA | TRBV18 | TRBD2 | TGTGCCAGCTCACCACCGGTACTAGCGGGATCCTACGAGCAGTACTTC | CASSPPVLAGSYEQYF
15 | TRBJ1-1 | NA | TRBV12-1 | NA | TGTGCCAGCAGCTGGACAGGGGGCAAGAGGTCTGAAGCTTTCTTT | CASSWTGGKRSEAFF
15 | TRBJ2-5 | NA | TRBV9 | TRBD2 | TGTGCCAGCAGCGGAATAGCGGGGGCCCAAGAGACCCAGTACTTC | CASSGIAGAQETQYF
15 | TRBJ1-4 | NA | TRBV25-1 | NA | TGTGCCAGCAGTATGACAGCCCCGCAGGGAGAAAAACTGTTTTTT | CASSMTAPQGEKLFF
15 | TRBJ2-7 | NA | TRBV7-9 | TRBD2 | TGTGCCAGCAGCTTAGAAGCGGGGGCAACCTACGAGCAGTACTTC | CASSLEAGATYEQYF
15 | TRBJ1-1 | NA | TRBV6-5 | TRBD1 | TGTGCCAGCAGCGCTTGGGACAGGGGAAAGACTGAAGCTTTCTTT | CASSAWDRGKTEAFF
15 | TRBJ2-7 | NA | TRBV19 | NA | TGTGCCAGTAGTGACTACAGGGACGCGTCCTACGAGCAGTACTTC | CASSDYRDASYEQYF
13 | TRBJ2-3 | NA | TRBV7-9 | NA | TGTGCCAGCAGCCCCAAGGGCCCAGATACGCAGTATTTT | CASSPKGPDTQYF
14 | TRBJ2-1 | NA | TRBV10-3 | TRBD2 | TGTGCCATCAGTGTGGGAGGGATTTACAATGAGCAGTTCTTC | CAISVGGIYNEQFF
15 | TRBJ1-1 | NA | TRBV4-2 | NA | TGTGCCAGCAGCCCAGTCCGGACGGTAAACACTGAAGCTTTCTTT | CASSPVRTVNTEAFF
13 | TRBJ1-2 | NA | TRBV7-3 | NA | TGTGCCAGCAGCTACAGGGTTGACTATGGCTACACCTTC | CASSYRVDYGYTF
15 | TRBJ2-3 | few | TRBV5-1 | TRBD2 | TGCGCCAGCAGCTTTAGCGGGAGGAGCACAGATACGCAGTATTTT | CASSFSGRSTDTQYF
14 | TRBJ2-5 | NA | TRBV5-1 | TRBD1 | TGCGCCAGCAGCTTCTTACAGGGGTCAGAGACCCAGTACTTC | CASSFLQGSETQYF
15 | TRBJ2-4 | NA | TRBV28 | NA | TGTGCCACTACTCCAGGGGACTTAAGCAAAAACATTCAGTACTTC | CATTPGDLSKNIQYF
16 | TRBJ1-5 | NA | TRBV4-1 | NA | TGCGCCAGCAGCCAAGCGGGACCTTATAGCAATCAGCCCCAGCATTTT | CASSQAGPYSNQPQHF
16 | TRBJ2-5 | NA | TRBV5-6 | NA | TGTGCCAGCAGCTCGACCTACAGGGGGGGGCCAGAGACCCAGTACTTC | CASSSTYRGGPETQYF
15 | TRBJ1-1 | NA | TRBV5-6 | TRBD1 | TGTGCCAGCCGTATCGGGGGACAGCAAAACACTGAAGCTTTCTTT | CASRIGGQQNTEAFF
14 | TRBJ2-3 | NA | TRBV7-8 | NA | TGTGCCAGCAGCTCCCCGTCGGGCGCAGATACGCAGTATTTT | CASSSPSGADTQYF
16 | TRBJ2-4 | NA | TRBV4-1 | NA | TGCGCCAGCAGCCAAGACGGAGACATAGCCAAAAACATTCAGTACTTC | CASSQDGDIAKNIQYF
19 | TRBJ2-3 | NA | TRBV27 | TRBD2 | TGTGCCAGCAGCCTTATTGCTAGCGGGAGCTTTTCTAGCACAGATACGCAGTATTTT | CASSLIASGSFSSTDTQYF
15 | TRBJ2-7 | NA | TRBV9 | TRBD1 | TGTGCCAGCAGCGTAGGGGACAGGGGCTCCTACGAGCAGTACTTC | CASSVGDRGSYEQYF
15 | TRBJ2-1 | NA | TRBV6-1 | TRBD2 | TGTGCCAGCAGTGAACTGGCGGGGGTATACAATGAGCAGTTCTTC | CASSELAGVYNEQFF
13 | TRBJ2-5 | NA | TRBV19 | NA | TGTGCCAGTAGTATTCAGGGAGGTCAGACCCAGTACTTC | CASSIQGGQTQYF
14 | TRBJ2-7 | NA | TRBV28 | NA | TGTGCCAGCAGTTTGGGGGCAGGATGGCACGAGCAGTACTTC | CASSLGAGWHEQYF
15 | TRBJ2-1 | NA | TRBV19 | TRBD2 | TGTGCCAGTAGTATAGGGACTAGCCGGTACAATGAGCAGTTCTTC | CASSIGTSRYNEQFF
14 | TRBJ1-2 | NA | TRBV9 | NA | TGTGCCAGCAGCCGCGGGGGGGCAAACTATGGCTACACCTTC | CASSRGGANYGYTF
15 | TRBJ2-5 | NA | TRBV5-4 | TRBD2 | TGTGCCAGCAGCTTACGGAGCGGGGGCCAAGAGACCCAGTACTTC | CASSLRSGGQETQYF
17 | TRBJ1-1 | NA | TRBV4-2 | TRBD1 | TGTGCCAGCAGCCAAGAATGGGACAGACCTCGGTTGGCTGAAGCTTTCTTT | CASSQEWDRPRLAEAFF
13 | TRBJ2-2 | NA | TRBV19 | NA | TGTGCCAGTAGTATACTGGTGTCCGGGGAGCTGTTTTTT | CASSILVSGELFF
17 | TRBJ2-5 | NA | TRBV7-6 | TRBD2 | TGTGCCAGCAGCCCGAGATTTACTAGCGGGGGGGCAGAGACCCAGTACTTC | CASSPRFTSGGAETQYF
14 | TRBJ1-4 | NA | TRBV28 | NA | TGTGCCAGCAGTTCCCCCGGGACCCAAGGAAAACTGTTTTTT | CASSSPGTQGKLFF
13 | TRBJ1-2 | NA | TRBV28 | TRBD1 | TGTGCCAGCACTATACAGGGGGCGCGAGGCTACACCTTC | CASTIQGARGYTF
16 | TRBJ2-2 | NA | TRBV9 | NA | TGTGCCAGCAGCGTGGTCCCGACGACCAAAACCGGGGAGCTGTTTTTT | CASSVVPTTKTGELFF
16 | TRBJ2-1 | NA | TRBV7-3 | TRBD1 | TGTGCCAGCAGCACCCCGGCAGGGGGTTCCTACAATGAGCAGTTCTTC | CASSTPAGGSYNEQFF
16 | TRBJ2-5 | NA | TRBV10-3 | TRBD2 | TGTGCCATCAGTGCTGGGAGGGGTGTCTCCCAAGAGACCCAGTACTTC | CAISAGRGVSQETQYF
16 | TRBJ2-4 | NA | TRBV10-3 | TRBD2 | TGTGCCATCAGTGACGGAGCGGGGGGACCAGGATACATTCAGTACTTC | CAISDGAGGPGYIQYF
16 | TRBJ2-3 | NA | TRBV9 | TRBD2 | TGTGCCAGCAGCGCGGGACTAGCAGCTAGCACAGATACGCAGTATTTT | CASSAGLAASTDTQYF
14 | TRBJ1-5 | NA | TRBV6-1 | NA | TGTGCCAGCAGTGTCTTGGTCCAGGACCAGCCCCAGCATTTT | CASSVLVQDQPQHF
15 | TRBJ1-6 | NA | TRBV5-4 | NA | TGTGCCAGCAGCTTGGCTCCTTTGGGAAATTCACCCCTCCACTTT | CASSLAPLGNSPLHF
15 | TRBJ2-1 | NA | TRBV9 | NA | TGTGCCAGCAGCGTAGACATGGTCTCCTACAATGAGCAGTTCTTC | CASSVDMVSYNEQFF
14 | TRBJ2-2 | NA | TRBV19 | TRBD1 | TGTGCCAGTAGCAACAGGGGCGACACCGGGGAGCTGTTTTTT | CASSNRGDTGELFF
16 | TRBJ2-3 | NA | TRBV9 | TRBD2 | TGTGCCAGCAGCCCCCGACTAGCAACTAGCACAGATACGCAGTATTTT | CASSPRLATSTDTQYF
13 | TRBJ2-2 | NA | TRBV15 | TRBD1 | TGTGCCACTGGGACAGGAAACACCGGGGAGCTGTTTTTT | CATGTGNTGELFF
12 | TRBJ2-1 | NA | TRBV28 | NA | TGTGCCAGCAGTTATGGGTACAATGAGCAGTTCTTC | CASSYGYNEQFF
13 | TRBJ1-1 | NA | TRBV15 | NA | TGTGCCACCAGCAGCGGGAGGGGCACTGAAGCTTTCTTT | CATSSGRGTEAFF
13 | TRBJ2-3 | NA | TRBV6-5 | NA | TGTGCCAGCGCCGGGCTCAGCACAGATACGCAGTATTTT | CASAGLSTDTQYF
14 | TRBJ2-7 | NA | TRBV18 | NA | TGTGCCAGCTCACCCCCAGGGAATGTCTACGAGCAGTACTTC | CASSPPGNVYEQYF
14 | TRBJ1-1 | NA | TRBV7-9 | NA | TGTGCCAGCAGCGCAAATACGGGGAACACTGAAGCTTTCTTT | CASSANTGNTEAFF
14 | TRBJ2-7 | NA | TRBV11-2 | NA | TGTGCCAGCAGCTTATCACAGGGATCAGGGGAGCAGTACTTC | CASSLSQGSGEQYF
14 | TRBJ1-4 | NA | TRBV18 | NA | TGTGCCAGCTCAAACAGGGCCTTCAATGAAAAACTGTTTTTT | CASSNRAFNEKLFF
18 | TRBJ2-6 | NA | TRBV10-3 | TRBD2 | TGTGCCATCAGCGGACTAGCGGGAGGGTACTCTGGGGCCAACGTCCTGACTTTC | CAISGLAGGYSGANVLTF
12 | TRBJ1-1 | once | TRBV10-3 | NA | TGTGCCATCAGTGAACGGTCGTGGGAAGCTTTCTTT | CAISERSWEAFF
15 | TRBJ2-7 | once | TRBV5-1 | TRBD2 | TGCGCCAGCAGCTTGGACAGCGGGAGGGCCTACGAGCAGTACTTC | CASSLDSGRAYEQYF
12 | TRBJ2-7 | NA | TRBV28 | NA | TGTGCCAGCAGCCCCCCGACCTACGAGCAGTACTTC | CASSPPTYEQYF
19 | TRBJ2-3 | NA | TRBV5-6 | TRBD2 | TGTGCCAGCAGCTCACTGGCAGGGCTAGCGGGAGCCCGGGGAGATACGCAGTATTTT | CASSSLAGLAGARGDTQYF
18 | TRBJ1-4 | NA | TRBV14 | NA | TGTGCCAGCAGCCAAGATCGGGGCGACCCAGGGTACGGCGAAAAACTGTTTTTT | CASSQDRGDPGYGEKLFF